The T cell receptor beta chain described here comes from a study of cytotoxic CD8 clonotypes in ibrutinib-treated CLL (dated by TCRdb to the early 2020s). For context, the study as a whole: The cohort was composed of approximately 11 relapsed/refractory and about 15 treatment-naive patients; IGHV unmutated status was identified in 17 patients. Partial responses were observed in about 25 patients and complete responses in 2; after a median follow-up of roughly 62 months, remission was maintained in 14 patients and progression was observed in some twelve. The response samples were drawn at a median of 12 months into treatment, with a range of roughly 6 to 36 months. An average of about 260,000 productive templates and 80,000 to 95,000 productive rearrangements was obtained per sample. Longitudinal samples were obtainable from about 30% of the roughly 90 participants in the trial. Cryopreserved peripheral blood mononuclear cells were collected before treatment, at response, and at either disease progression or sustained remission. Patients were still on ibrutinib when every remission and progressive disease sample was collected.

With respect to this clone: The antigen it binds to is not known. No base-level quality is on record; no much larger clone is a single base apart.

The time point label corresponds to: less than 30 months on ibrutinib. For TCR beta library preparation, approximately 2.2 micrograms of genomic DNA were isolated from cryopreserved PBMCs. Longitudinal blood samples from CLL patients receiving ibrutinib monotherapy were subjected to high-throughput TCR beta sequencing. The patients were enrolled in a single-center, open-label phase 2 trial of ibrutinib monotherapy. From the cysteine through the phenylalanine, the CDR3 covers 12 amino acids. Only the CDR3 portion is preserved as DNA: 36 bases, with reading frame beginning at the first base. V loses 2 bases of germline sequence and J loses 3 bases, and the interval between the two ends is 4 bases. CDR1 and CDR2 are drawn from the germline V gene (reference sequence): PRHDT, FYEKMQ. Paper-wide results and their limitations: Baseline clonality exceeded that of age-matched healthy donors and correlated strongly with circulating CD8+ T-cell counts. Clonality increased at ibrutinib response, stayed stable in sustained remission, and fell back toward baseline at progression. Sampling times were not matched between patients in sustained remission and patients whose disease was progressing, and lymph node repertoires were not examined. Public clonotypes were rare and either contracted or stayed stable during treatment, and the rise in clonality at ibrutinib response reflected the expansion of private clonotypes.

Each clonotype received, on average, approximately 9.9x coverage in deep resolution sequencing performed on a MiSeq, where the target depth lay between 1 in 1 million and 1 in 200,000 T cells. TCR beta libraries were generated with the immunoSEQ hsTCRB Kit. The original methods were these. Data were analyzed with ImmunoSEQ Data Assistant and ImmunoSEQ Analyzer, with V, D and J genes assigned per IMGT definitions. Clonality, with values ranging from 0 to 1, was calculated as one minus the normalized Shannon entropy of productive rearrangement frequencies. Only overrepresented clonotypes making up at least 0.05% of the repertoire of each patient were included in the public clonotype analysis. Some 13 repertoires from age-matched healthy donors, obtained from immuneACCESS, served as clonality controls. What TCRdb holds here is the immuneACCESS table cut down to in-frame rearrangements. Part of the clones is not present; checked against another copy, under half of the missing clones reflect an unresolved V gene, and the others are unexplained. The V and J calls and the clone size are those of that table, but D and trimming were determined from the DNA. In all, the sample holds about 250,000 clones, and under 80% of those were seen once. The ten most abundant clones make up over 15% of the sample.

The chain is made from TRBV13 and TRBJ1-1, with no confidently assigned D gene. This sample comprised PBMCs, obtained after 24 months of ibrutinib treatment. The TCR comes from a human donor with chronic lymphocytic leukemia. The CDR3 reads as follows: CASSLSDTEAFF. The DNA sequence is TGTGCCAGCAGCTTATCGGACACTGAAGCTTTCTTT.